A selection of T cell receptor beta chains follows, all from one sample in a study of cytomegalovirus exposure and HLA in healthy donors. This table comes from immunoSEQ multiplex PCR, and its TCRdb copy is limited to in-frame clones, with some not included. The sample yields tens of thousands of clones, roughly four fifths seen once. Sequencing used PBMCs. Receptors originate from a man aged 40-55 years in good health and CMV-seronegative. CDR3s include the opening cysteine and the closing phenylalanine or tryptophan. Fields, in order: J gene, V gene, clone size, D gene, CDR3 protein, CDR3 DNA. A D gene is named only where the DNA matches it firmly. Clone sizes are given selectively: once, few, many, or a class where the clone is expanded.

TRBJ2-5	TRBV7-9	NA	NA	CASSQLQGPSKTQYF	TGTGCCAGCAGCCAACTACAGGGCCCTTCAAAGACCCAGTACTTC
TRBJ2-7	TRBV2	once	NA	CASSDLLAYEQYF	TGTGCCAGCAGTGATCTTTTAGCCTACGAGCAGTACTTC
TRBJ2-5	TRBV9	NA	TRBD2	CASSPLGSGMEEQYF	TGTGCCAGCAGCCCGCTTGGTAGCGGGATGGAGGAGCAGTACTTC
TRBJ2-1	TRBV15	once	NA	CATSRDGRAGNEQFF	TGTGCCACCAGCAGAGATGGGCGGGCGGGCAATGAGCAGTTCTTC
TRBJ2-1	TRBV30	NA	NA	CAWGSGNEQFF	TGTGCCTGGGGGAGCGGGAATGAGCAGTTCTTC
TRBJ2-7	TRBV28	NA	TRBD2	CASRSLAGRYEQYF	TGTGCCAGCAGATCACTAGCGGGACGGTACGAGCAGTACTTC
TRBJ2-1	TRBV29-1	NA	NA	CSVMPALGPKFF	TGCAGCGTGATGCCTGCTTTGGGGCCGAAGTTCTTC
TRBJ2-7	TRBV19	NA	NA	CASRDSVSYEQYF	TGTGCCAGTAGGGACAGTGTATCCTACGAGCAGTACTTC
TRBJ2-1	TRBV4-1	NA	TRBD2	CASSQDLVAGGPSSYNEQFF	TGCGCCAGCAGCCAAGATCTAGTAGCGGGAGGCCCGAGCTCCTACAATGAGCAGTTCTTC
TRBJ2-7	TRBV19	NA	TRBD2	CASSIDSGSYEQYF	TGTGCCAGTAGTATAGATAGCGGGAGTTACGAGCAGTACTTC
TRBJ2-5	TRBV9	NA	NA	CASSVAVAQETQYF	TGTGCCAGCAGCGTAGCGGTCGCCCAAGAGACCCAGTACTTC
TRBJ2-1	TRBV29-1	NA	TRBD1	CSGRDRKTSNEQFF	TGCAGCGGCCGGGACAGGAAGACTTCTAATGAGCAGTTCTTC
TRBJ1-5	TRBV7-2	NA	TRBD1	CASSQGQGQPQHF	TGTGCCAGCAGCCAGGGACAGGGGCAGCCCCAGCATTTT
TRBJ2-7	TRBV10-3	NA	TRBD2	CAMRAGGPSGSEQYF	TGTGCCATGCGAGCGGGAGGGCCTTCTGGATCCGAGCAGTACTTC
TRBJ1-4	TRBV4-1	once	NA	CASSLTGTRNEKLFF	TGCGCCAGCAGCCTTACCGGGACAAGGAATGAAAAACTGTTTTTT
TRBJ2-3	TRBV7-8	NA	NA	CASSPRPGSTDTQYF	TGTGCCAGCAGCCCCAGACCCGGGTCCACAGATACGCAGTATTTT
TRBJ2-7	TRBV6-1	medium-sized	TRBD2	CASSALGLAAVNVYEQYF	TGTGCCAGCAGTGCCCTTGGACTAGCGGCCGTAAACGTCTACGAGCAGTACTTC
TRBJ2-2	TRBV28	NA	TRBD2	CASSMTSGLNTGELFF	TGTGCCAGCAGTATGACTAGCGGACTCAACACCGGGGAGCTGTTTTTT
TRBJ2-1	TRBV19	few	TRBD2	CASTQPRESNEQFF	TGTGCCAGTACCCAGCCGCGGGAGTCCAATGAGCAGTTCTTC
TRBJ2-3	TRBV7-2	NA	NA	CASSLAYGTDTQYF	TGTGCCAGCAGCTTAGCGTACGGGACAGATACGCAGTATTTT
TRBJ2-3	TRBV7-2	NA	NA	CASSLSYSQADTQYF	TGTGCCAGCAGCTTAAGTTACTCTCAAGCAGATACGCAGTATTTT
TRBJ2-2	TRBV5-1	NA	TRBD2	CASSAGTSGRSGELFF	TGCGCCAGCAGCGCTGGGACTAGCGGGAGGTCCGGGGAGCTGTTTTTT
TRBJ2-5	TRBV18	NA	NA	CASSPLGQQETQYF	TGTGCCAGCTCACCACTTGGACAACAAGAGACCCAGTACTTC
TRBJ2-3	TRBV6-6	NA	TRBD2	CASSIGTSGATDTQYF	TGTGCCAGCAGCATAGGGACTAGCGGAGCCACAGATACGCAGTATTTT
TRBJ1-1	TRBV27	few	TRBD1	CASSRPTGTPTEAFF	TGTGCCAGCAGCCGTCCGACAGGGACGCCCACTGAAGCTTTCTTT
TRBJ2-3	TRBV7-2	NA	NA	CASSSQRHPTDTQYF	TGTGCCAGCAGCTCTCAACGACACCCCACAGATACGCAGTATTTT
TRBJ1-1	TRBV11-3	NA	NA	CASSLGPGLNTEAFF	TGTGCCAGCAGCTTAGGTCCAGGGTTGAACACTGAAGCTTTCTTT